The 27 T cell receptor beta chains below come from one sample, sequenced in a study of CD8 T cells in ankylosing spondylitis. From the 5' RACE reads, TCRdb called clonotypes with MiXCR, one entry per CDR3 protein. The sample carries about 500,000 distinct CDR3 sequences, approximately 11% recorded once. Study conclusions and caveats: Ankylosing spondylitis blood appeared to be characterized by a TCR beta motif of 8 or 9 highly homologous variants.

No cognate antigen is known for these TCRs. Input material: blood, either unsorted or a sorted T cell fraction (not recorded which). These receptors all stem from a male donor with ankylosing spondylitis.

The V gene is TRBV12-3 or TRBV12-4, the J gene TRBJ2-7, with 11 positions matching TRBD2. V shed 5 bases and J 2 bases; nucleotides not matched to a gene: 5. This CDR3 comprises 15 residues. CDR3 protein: CASSHVAGGPYEQYF. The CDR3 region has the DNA TGTGCCAGCAGTCACGTAGCGGGAGGGCCCTACGAGCAGTACTTC.

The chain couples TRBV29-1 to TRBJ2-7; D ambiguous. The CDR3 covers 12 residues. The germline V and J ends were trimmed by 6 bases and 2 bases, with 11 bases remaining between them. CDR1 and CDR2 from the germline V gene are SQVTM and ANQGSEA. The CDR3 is CSVGSSPYEQYF. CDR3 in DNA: TGCAGCGTCGGGTCCTCCCCCTACGAGCAGTACTTC.

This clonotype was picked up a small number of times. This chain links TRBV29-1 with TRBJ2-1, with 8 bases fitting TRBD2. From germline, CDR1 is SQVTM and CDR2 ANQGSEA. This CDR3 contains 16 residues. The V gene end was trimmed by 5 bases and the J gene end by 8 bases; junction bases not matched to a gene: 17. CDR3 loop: CSVQNGGALHRDEQFF. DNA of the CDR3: TGCAGCGTTCAAAACGGGGGGGCCCTCCATCGGGATGAGCAGTTCTTC.

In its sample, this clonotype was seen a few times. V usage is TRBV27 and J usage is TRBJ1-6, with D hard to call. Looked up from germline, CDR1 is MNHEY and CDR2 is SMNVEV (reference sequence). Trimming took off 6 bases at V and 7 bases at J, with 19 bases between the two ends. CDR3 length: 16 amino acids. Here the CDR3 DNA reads TGTGCCAGCAGCCTAAACGGCAGGAGCGGGAATTCACCCCTCCACTTT. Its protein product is CASSLNGRSGNSPLHF.

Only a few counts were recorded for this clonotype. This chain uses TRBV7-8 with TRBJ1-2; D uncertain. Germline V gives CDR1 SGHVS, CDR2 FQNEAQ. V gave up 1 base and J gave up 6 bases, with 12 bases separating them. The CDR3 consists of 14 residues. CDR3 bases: TGTGCCAGCAGCTTAGGGTCCCGAAGGAATGGCTACACCTTC. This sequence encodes CASSLGSRRNGYTF.

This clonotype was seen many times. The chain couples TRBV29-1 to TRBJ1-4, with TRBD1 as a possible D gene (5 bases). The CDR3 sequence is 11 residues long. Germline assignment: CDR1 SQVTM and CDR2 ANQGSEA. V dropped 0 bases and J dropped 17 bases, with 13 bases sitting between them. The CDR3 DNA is TGCAGCGTTGAAGATGCACGGGGCGGCTTTTTT. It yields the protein CSVEDARGGFF.

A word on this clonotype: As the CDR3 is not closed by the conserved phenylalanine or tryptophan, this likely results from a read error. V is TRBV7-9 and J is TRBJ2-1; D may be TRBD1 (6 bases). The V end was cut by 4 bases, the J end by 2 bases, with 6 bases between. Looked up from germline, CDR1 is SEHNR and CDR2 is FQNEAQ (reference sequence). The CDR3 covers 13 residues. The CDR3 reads CASSWTAYNEQFS. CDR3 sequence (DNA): TGTGCCAGCAGCTGGACAGCCTACAATGAGCAGTTCTCC.

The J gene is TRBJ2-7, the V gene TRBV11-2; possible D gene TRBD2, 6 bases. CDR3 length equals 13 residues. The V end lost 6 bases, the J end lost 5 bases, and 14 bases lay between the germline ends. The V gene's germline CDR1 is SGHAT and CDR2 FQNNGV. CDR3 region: CASSGGGLHEQYF. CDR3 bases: TGTGCCAGCAGTGGGGGAGGTTTACACGAGCAGTACTTC.

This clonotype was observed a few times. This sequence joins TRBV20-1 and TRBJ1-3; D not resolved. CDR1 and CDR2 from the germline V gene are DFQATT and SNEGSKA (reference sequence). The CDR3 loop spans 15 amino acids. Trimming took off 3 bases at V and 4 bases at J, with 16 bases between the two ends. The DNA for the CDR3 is TGCAGTGCTAGTTCGTTAATCACCCTCGGAAACACCATATATTTT. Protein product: CSASSLITLGNTIYF.

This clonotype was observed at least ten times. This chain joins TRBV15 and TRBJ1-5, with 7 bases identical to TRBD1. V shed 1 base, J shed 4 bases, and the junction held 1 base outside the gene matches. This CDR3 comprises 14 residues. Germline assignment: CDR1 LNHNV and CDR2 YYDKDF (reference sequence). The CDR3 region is CATSRAGGNQPQHF. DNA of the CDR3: TGTGCCACCAGCAGAGCAGGGGGTAATCAGCCCCAGCATTTT.

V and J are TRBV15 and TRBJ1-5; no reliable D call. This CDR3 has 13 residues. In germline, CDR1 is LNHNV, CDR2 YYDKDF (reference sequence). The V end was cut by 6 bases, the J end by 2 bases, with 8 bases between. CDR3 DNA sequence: TGTGCCACCAGGGAAAATGGCAATCAGCCCCAGCATTTT. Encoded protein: CATRENGNQPQHF.

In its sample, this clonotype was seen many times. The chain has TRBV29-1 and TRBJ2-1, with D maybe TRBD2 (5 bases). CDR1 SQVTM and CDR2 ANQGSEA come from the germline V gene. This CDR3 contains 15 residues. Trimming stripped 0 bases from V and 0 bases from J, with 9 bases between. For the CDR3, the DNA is TGCAGCGTTGAAGATAGCGCGGTCTCCTACAATGAGCAGTTCTTC. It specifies CSVEDSAVSYNEQFF.

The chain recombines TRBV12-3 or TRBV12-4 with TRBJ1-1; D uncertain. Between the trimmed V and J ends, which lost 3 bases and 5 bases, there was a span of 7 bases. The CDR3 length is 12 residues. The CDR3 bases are TGTGCCAGCAGTTTTCTGGAGACTGAAGCTTTCTTT. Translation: CASSFLETEAFF.

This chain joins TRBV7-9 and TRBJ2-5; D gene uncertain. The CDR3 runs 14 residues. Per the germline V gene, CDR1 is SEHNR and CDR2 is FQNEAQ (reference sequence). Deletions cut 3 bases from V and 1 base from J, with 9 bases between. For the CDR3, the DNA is TGTGCCAGCAGCTTGAATAGACCCCAAGAGACCCAGTACTTC. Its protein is CASSLNRPQETQYF.

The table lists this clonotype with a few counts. In nucleotides, the CDR3 is TGTGCCAGCAGCCTTGGACAGGGAAGGACTGAAGCTTTCTTT. Translation gives CASSLGQGRTEAFF. The rearrangement joins TRBV14 to TRBJ1-1; TRBD1 agrees at 8 bases. V was clipped by 4 bases and J by 5 bases; unmatched bases: 6. The V gene's germline CDR1 is SGHDN and CDR2 FVKESK. The CDR3 runs 14 residues.

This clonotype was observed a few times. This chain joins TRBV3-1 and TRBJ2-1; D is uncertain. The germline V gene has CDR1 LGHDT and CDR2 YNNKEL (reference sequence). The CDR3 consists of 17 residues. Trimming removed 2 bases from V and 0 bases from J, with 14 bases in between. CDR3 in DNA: TGTGCCAGCAGCCAACCTAGAGGTTCGGGCTCCTACAATGAGCAGTTCTTC. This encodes CASSQPRGSGSYNEQFF.

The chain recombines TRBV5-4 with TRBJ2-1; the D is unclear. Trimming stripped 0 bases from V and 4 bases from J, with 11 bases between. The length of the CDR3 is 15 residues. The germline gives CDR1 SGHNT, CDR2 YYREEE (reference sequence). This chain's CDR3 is CASSLGATRYNEQFF. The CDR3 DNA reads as TGTGCCAGCAGCTTGGGAGCGACGCGGTACAATGAGCAGTTCTTC.

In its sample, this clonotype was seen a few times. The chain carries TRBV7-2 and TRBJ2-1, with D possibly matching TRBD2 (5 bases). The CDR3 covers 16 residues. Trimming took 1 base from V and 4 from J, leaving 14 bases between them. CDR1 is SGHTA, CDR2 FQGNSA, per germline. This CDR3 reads CASSLGGPGVYNEQFF. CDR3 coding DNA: TGTGCCAGCAGCTTAGGAGGGCCCGGGGTTTACAATGAGCAGTTCTTC.

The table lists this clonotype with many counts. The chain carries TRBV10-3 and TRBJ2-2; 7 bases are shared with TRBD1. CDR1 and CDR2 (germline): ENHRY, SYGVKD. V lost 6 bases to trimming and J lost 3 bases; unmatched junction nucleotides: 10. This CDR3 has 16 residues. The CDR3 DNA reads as TGTGCCATCAGCGCCGGGCCGACAGGGTACACCGGGGAGCTGTTTTTT. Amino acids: CAISAGPTGYTGELFF.

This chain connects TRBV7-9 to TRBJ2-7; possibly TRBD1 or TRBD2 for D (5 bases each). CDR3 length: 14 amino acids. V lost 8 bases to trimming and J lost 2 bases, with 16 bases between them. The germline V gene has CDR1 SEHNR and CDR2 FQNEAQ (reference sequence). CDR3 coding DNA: TGTGCCAGCTCTGAGCAGGGAGCAGCCTACGAGCAGTACTTC. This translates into CASSEQGAAYEQYF.

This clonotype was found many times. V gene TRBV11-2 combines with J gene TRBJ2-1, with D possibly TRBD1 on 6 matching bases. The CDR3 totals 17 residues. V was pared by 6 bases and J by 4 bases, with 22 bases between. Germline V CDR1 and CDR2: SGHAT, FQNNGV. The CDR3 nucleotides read TGTGCCAGCAGAGATATCGCCGGGACAAGGAGTTACAATGAGCAGTTCTTC. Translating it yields CASRDIAGTRSYNEQFF.

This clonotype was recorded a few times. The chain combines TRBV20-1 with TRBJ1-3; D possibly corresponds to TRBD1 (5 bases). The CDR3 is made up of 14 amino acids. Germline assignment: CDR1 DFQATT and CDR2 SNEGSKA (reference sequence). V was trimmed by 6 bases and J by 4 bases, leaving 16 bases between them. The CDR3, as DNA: TGCAGTGCCACCCCCGGGACGCACGGAAACACCATATATTTT. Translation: CSATPGTHGNTIYF.

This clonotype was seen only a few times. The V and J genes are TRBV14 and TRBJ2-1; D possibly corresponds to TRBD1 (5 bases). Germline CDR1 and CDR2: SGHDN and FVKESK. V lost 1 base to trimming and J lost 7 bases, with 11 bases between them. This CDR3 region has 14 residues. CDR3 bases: TGTGCCAGCAGCCAAGTTGGGGCAGTAAATGAGCAGTTCTTC. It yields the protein CASSQVGAVNEQFF.

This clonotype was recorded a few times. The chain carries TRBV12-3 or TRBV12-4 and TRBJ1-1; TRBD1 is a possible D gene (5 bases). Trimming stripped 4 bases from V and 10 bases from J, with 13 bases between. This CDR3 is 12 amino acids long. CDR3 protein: CASSSLSGPAFF. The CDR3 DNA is TGTGCCAGCAGTTCGCTATCGGGACCAGCTTTCTTT.

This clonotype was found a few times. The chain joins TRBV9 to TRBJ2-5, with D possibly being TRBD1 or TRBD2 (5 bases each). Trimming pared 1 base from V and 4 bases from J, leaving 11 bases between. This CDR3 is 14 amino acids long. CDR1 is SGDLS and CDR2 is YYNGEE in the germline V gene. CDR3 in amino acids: CASSVLAGTETQYF. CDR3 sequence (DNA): TGTGCCAGCAGCGTATTGGCAGGGACAGAGACCCAGTACTTC.

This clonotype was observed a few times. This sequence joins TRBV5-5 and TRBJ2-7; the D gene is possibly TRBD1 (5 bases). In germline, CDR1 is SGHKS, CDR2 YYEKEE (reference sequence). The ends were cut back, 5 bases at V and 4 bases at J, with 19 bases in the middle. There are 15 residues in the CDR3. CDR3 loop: CASRLLGAPSYEQYV. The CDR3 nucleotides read TGTGCCAGCAGGTTGCTAGGGGCCCCCAGTTACGAGCAGTACGTC.

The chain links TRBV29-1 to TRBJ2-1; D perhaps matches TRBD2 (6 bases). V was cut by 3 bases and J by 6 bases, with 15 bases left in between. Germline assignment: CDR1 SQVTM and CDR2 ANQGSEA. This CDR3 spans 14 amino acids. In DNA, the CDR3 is TGCAGCGTTGATATGTCCTCCGGGGGCAATGAGCAGTTCTTC. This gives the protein CSVDMSSGGNEQFF.